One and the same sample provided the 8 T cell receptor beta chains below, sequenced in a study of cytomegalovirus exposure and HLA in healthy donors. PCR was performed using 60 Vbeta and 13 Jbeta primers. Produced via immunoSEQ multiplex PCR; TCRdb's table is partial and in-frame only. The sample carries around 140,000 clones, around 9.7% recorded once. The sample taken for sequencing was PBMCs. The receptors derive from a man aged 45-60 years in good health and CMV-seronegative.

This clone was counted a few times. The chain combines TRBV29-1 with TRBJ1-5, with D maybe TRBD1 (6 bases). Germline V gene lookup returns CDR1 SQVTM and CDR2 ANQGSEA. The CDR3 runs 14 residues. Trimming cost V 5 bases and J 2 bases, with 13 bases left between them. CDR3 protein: CSVTGSSGNQPQHF. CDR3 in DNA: TGCAGCGTTACAGGGAGTTCAGGCAATCAGCCCCAGCATTTT. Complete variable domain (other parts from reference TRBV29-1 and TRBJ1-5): SAVISQKPSRDICQRGTSLTIQCQVDSQVTMMFWYRQQPGQSLTLIATANQGSEATYESGFVIDKFPISRPNLTFSTLTVSNMSPEDSSIYLCSVTGSSGNQPQHFGDGTRLSIL.

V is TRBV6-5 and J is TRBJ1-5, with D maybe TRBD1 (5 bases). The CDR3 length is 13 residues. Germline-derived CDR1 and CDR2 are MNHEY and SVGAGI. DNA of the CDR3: TGTGCTGCGGGGGAGCGGAGCAATCAGCCCCAGCATTTT. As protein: CAAGERSNQPQHF.

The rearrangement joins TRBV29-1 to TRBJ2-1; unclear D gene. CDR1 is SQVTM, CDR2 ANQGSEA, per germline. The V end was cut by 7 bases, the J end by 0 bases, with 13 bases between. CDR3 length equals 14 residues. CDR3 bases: TGCAGCGCCCGAGTACGGAGCTCCTACAATGAGCAGTTCTTC. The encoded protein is CSARVRSSYNEQFF.

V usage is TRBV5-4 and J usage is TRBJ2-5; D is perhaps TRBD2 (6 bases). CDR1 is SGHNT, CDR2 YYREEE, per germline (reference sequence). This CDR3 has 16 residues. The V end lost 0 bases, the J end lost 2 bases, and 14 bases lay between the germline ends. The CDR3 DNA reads TGTGCCAGCAGCTTGGGGGGGGACCCCCGTCAAGAGACCCAGTACTTC. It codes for CASSLGGDPRQETQYF.

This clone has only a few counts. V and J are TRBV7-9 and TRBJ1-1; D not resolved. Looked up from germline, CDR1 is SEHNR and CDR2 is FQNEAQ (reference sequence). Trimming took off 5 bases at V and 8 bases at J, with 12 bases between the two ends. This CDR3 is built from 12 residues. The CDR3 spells CASSPPLREAFF. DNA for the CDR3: TGTGCCAGCAGCCCCCCTCTGAGGGAAGCTTTCTTT.

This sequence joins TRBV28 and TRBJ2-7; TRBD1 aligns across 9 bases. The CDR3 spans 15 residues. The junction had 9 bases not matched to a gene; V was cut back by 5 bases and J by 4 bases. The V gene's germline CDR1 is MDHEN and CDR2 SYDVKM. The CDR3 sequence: CASSLDPGQGYEQYF. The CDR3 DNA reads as TGTGCCAGCAGTCTCGACCCGGGACAGGGATACGAGCAGTACTTC. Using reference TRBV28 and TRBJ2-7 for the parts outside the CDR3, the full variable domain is DVKVTQSSRYLVKRTGEKVFLECVQDMDHENMFWYRQDPGLGLRLIYFSYDVKMKEKGDIPEGYSVSREKKERFSLILESASTNQTSMYLCASSLDPGQGYEQYFGPGTRLTVT.

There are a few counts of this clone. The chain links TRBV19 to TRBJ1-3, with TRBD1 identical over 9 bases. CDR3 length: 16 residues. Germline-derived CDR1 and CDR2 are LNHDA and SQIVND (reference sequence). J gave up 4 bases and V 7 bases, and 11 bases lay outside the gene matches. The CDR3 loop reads CASTIGGQGQGNTIYF. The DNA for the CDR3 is TGTGCCAGTACTATTGGCGGACAGGGGCAGGGAAACACCATATATTTT.

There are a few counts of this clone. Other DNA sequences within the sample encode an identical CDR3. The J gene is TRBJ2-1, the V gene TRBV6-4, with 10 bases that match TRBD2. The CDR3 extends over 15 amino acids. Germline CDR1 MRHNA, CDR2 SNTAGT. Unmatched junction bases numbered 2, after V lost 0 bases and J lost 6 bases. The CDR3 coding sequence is TGTGCCAGCAGTGACTCGAGCGGGGGGGCCAATGAGCAGTTCTTC. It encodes CASSDSSGGANEQFF.